This T cell receptor (beta chain) is drawn from a study of blood T cell repertoires in COVID-19. On the study more broadly: There were acute and convalescent COVID-19 samples, and they came from the United States, Italy and Spain.

As handled by the study authors: How many nucleated cells were present was estimated from reference gene primer amplification. Libraries were prepared by immunoSEQ multiplex PCR; TCRdb keeps only in-frame clonotypes and omits some of them. V, J and clone size are those of that table, while D and trimming were read from the DNA. The table shows 200,000 to 300,000 clones, with roughly four fifths occurring only once. Germline CDR1 and CDR2: MNHEY and SVGAGI. Trimming at V came to 6 bases and at J to 11 bases, leaving 11 bases not matched to a gene. The CDR3 spans 14 residues. This rearrangement joins TRBV6-5 to TRBJ1-4, with 8 positions matching TRBD1. The TCR sequence derives from a woman aged 80 or over with acute or convalescent COVID-19. Material: peripheral blood. The CDR3 reads CASSRTGPMWKLFF. The CDR3, as DNA: TGTGCCAGCAGCCGGACAGGGCCGATGTGGAAACTGTTTTTT.